The 20 T cell receptor delta chains in this list originate from one sample, sequenced in a study of Vδ1+ human thymocytes. General study points: Thymic TRG and TRD repertoires appeared highly polyclonal.

The template was reverse-transcribed extracted RNA. Multiplex PCR used pooled V-gene forward primers and a constant-region reverse primer to amplify CDR3s. TCRdb redid the clone calls on the multiplex PCR reads with CATT. The repertoire holds more than 25,000 delta-chain clones, with nearly 7.5% as singletons. Their antigen targets remain unknown. The sequenced sample consisted of Vdelta1+ gamma-delta thymocytes from the thymus. The sample's subset: FACS-sorted CD3+ TCRalphabeta- TCRVdelta1+ TCRVdelta2- thymocytes. The receptor set was obtained from a girl in the first two years of life who had congenital heart surgery.

The chain joins TRDV1 to TRDJ1; 10 bases are a match to TRDD3. Germline V gene data show CDR1 as TSWWSYY and CDR2 as QGS. The ends lost 4 bases at V and 8 bases at J; junction bases unmatched: 13. CDR3 length: 16 residues. The CDR3 DNA sequence: TGTGCTCTTGGGGGGATTCGTTGGGGGATACAAGTAAAACTCATCTTT. Translating gives CALGGIRWGIQVKLIF.

This clone was picked up a small number of times. This rearrangement joins TRDV1 to TRDJ1; no definite D call. Germline assignment: CDR1 TSWWSYY and CDR2 QGS. Between the trimmed V and J ends, which lost 5 bases and 2 bases, there was a span of 12 bases. This CDR3 comprises 14 residues. The CDR3 DNA is TGTGCTCTTGGGTCGCCGACTATTACCGATAAACTCATCTTT. Amino acid sequence: CALGSPTITDKLIF.

The chain uses TRDV1 and TRDJ1; 12 bases line up with TRDD3. Germline V gives CDR1 TSWWSYY, CDR2 QGS. With V trimmed by 0 bases and J by 2 bases, 16 bases remained unmatched. This CDR3 has 21 residues. CDR3 protein: CALGELGGERTGGYRTDKLIF. CDR3 nucleotide sequence: TGTGCTCTTGGGGAACTTGGAGGGGAGCGTACTGGGGGATACAGGACCGATAAACTCATCTTT.

The rearrangement joins TRDV1 to TRDJ1, with 12 bases fitting TRDD3. This CDR3 is 21 amino acids long. The V gene end was trimmed by 3 bases and the J gene end by 4 bases; junction bases not matched to a gene: 21. The germline V gene encodes CDR1 TSWWSYY and CDR2 QGS. Here the CDR3 DNA reads TGTGCTCTTGGGGAGCCGCTTTTCCTTTCCGTACTGGGGGATACCATCGATAAACTCATCTTT. It specifies CALGEPLFLSVLGDTIDKLIF.

This clone was picked up a small number of times. V is TRDV1 and J is TRDJ1; 8 bases line up with TRDD3. The junction had 20 bases not matched to a gene; V was cut back by 0 bases and J by 2 bases. Germline V CDR1 and CDR2: TSWWSYY, QGS. The CDR3 is 21 residues long. The CDR3 nucleotides are TGTGCTCTTGGGGAACTACCCCCCCCTCACTGGGGGTCTAAACCTACCGATAAACTCATCTTT. Translating gives CALGELPPPHWGSKPTDKLIF.

This clone was picked up a small number of times. The genes are TRDV1 and TRDJ1, with D possibly matching TRDD3 (6 bases). V was pared by 2 bases and J by 3 bases, with 25 bases between. The CDR3 contains 19 residues. Germline V gene sequence: CDR1 TSWWSYY, CDR2 QGS. Here the CDR3 reads CALGESAPHRILLADKLIF. As DNA, the CDR3 is TGTGCTCTTGGGGAATCAGCCCCCCATCGGATACTTCTGGCCGATAAACTCATCTTT.

The rearrangement links TRDV1 to TRDJ1; 10 bases agree with TRDD3. The trim removed 2 bases at V and 1 base at J, leaving 10 bases unmatched. This CDR3 contains 18 residues. CDR1 is TSWWSYY, CDR2 QGS, per germline. In DNA form, the CDR3 reads TGTGCTCTTGGGGAAGTTTGTGGTGGGGGATACTGCACCGATAAACTCATCTTT. Its translation is CALGEVCGGGYCTDKLIF.

This rearrangement joins TRDV1 to TRDJ1, with TRDD3 matching 8 bases. Germline trimming cut 1 base from V and 0 bases from J; bases unmatched to any gene: 4. The CDR3 has 16 residues. Germline assignment: CDR1 TSWWSYY and CDR2 QGS. The CDR3 coding sequence is TGTGCTCTTGGGGAACCACTGGGGGCCTACACCGATAAACTCATCTTT. It translates to CALGEPLGAYTDKLIF.

V is TRDV1 and J is TRDJ1, with unresolved D. The J gene is absent in TCRdb and was assigned here via DNA matching to germline. In germline, CDR1 is TSWWSYY, CDR2 QGS. The CDR3 extends over 19 amino acids. The ends were cut back, 2 bases at V and 2 bases at J, with 24 bases in the middle. CDR3 region: CALGEMGCCGGSKTDKLIF. Written as DNA, the CDR3 is TGTGCTCTTGGGGAAATGGGTTGCTGTGGCGGGTCGAAGACCGATAAACTCATCTTT.

In its sample, this clone was seen a few times. The rearrangement uses TRDV1 and TRDJ1; 8 nucleotides align to TRDD3. CDR1 is TSWWSYY, CDR2 QGS, per germline. This CDR3 has 19 amino acids. The V segment lost 4 bases and the J segment 1 base; nucleotides outside the gene matches: 17. CDR3 in DNA: TGTGCTCTTGGGGGTCTTTGTCCTGACTGGGGGTCTTGCACCGATAAACTCATCTTT. Protein sequence: CALGGLCPDWGSCTDKLIF.

This rearrangement joins TRDV1 to TRDJ1; 10 positions match TRDD3. In germline, CDR1 is TSWWSYY, CDR2 QGS. With V trimmed by 3 bases and J by 4 bases, 14 bases remained unmatched. The length of the CDR3 is 18 residues. The CDR3 sequence is CALGERSSQLGDGDKLIF. For the CDR3, the DNA is TGTGCTCTTGGGGAGCGATCTTCCCAACTGGGGGATGGCGATAAACTCATCTTT.

This clone was seen only a few times. The rearrangement uses TRDV1 and TRDJ1; 12 bases are shared with TRDD3. The CDR3 spans 20 residues. V lost 6 bases to trimming and J lost 0 bases; unmatched junction nucleotides: 17. The germline V gene encodes CDR1 TSWWSYY and CDR2 QGS. CDR3 in DNA: TGTGCTCTTGGTATTTGCCGTACTGGGGGATACTCAATGTACACCGATAAACTCATCTTT. It encodes CALGICRTGGYSMYTDKLIF.

For the J gene the call is TRDJ1; the V gene lacks a call; TRDD3 is the table's D call, not checked against the DNA. The CDR3 loop spans 24 amino acids. For the CDR3, the DNA is TGTGCTCTTGGGCTCCGTCGGTGGGGGAATTTCCTAAACCGGGAGATATCGTACACCGATAAACTCATCTTT. Translated: CALGLRRWGNFLNREISYTDKLIF.

The chain employs TRDV1 and TRDJ1; 9 bases are a match to TRDD3. V lost 2 bases to trimming and J lost 1 base; unmatched junction nucleotides: 20. The CDR3 length is 21 residues. Germline V gene data show CDR1 as TSWWSYY and CDR2 as QGS. CDR3 loop: CALGEEVPILLGIRVTDKLIF. CDR3 bases: TGTGCTCTTGGGGAAGAGGTCCCTATTTTGCTGGGGATACGCGTCACCGATAAACTCATCTTT.

This clone has just a few counts. The chain is built from TRDV1 and TRDJ1; 9 nucleotides match TRDD3. TCRdb carries no J gene annotation; the J gene was assigned here by matching the DNA with germline. The CDR3 length is 22 residues. Germline-derived CDR1 and CDR2 are TSWWSYY and QGS. Losses at the gene ends were 0 bases for V and 0 bases for J; bases not matched to a gene: 20. The CDR3 reads CALGELSIGDTPEGRDTDKLIF. The CDR3 DNA sequence: TGTGCTCTTGGGGAACTCTCTATAGGGGATACGCCGGAGGGGAGGGACACCGATAAACTCATCTTT.

This clone showed up just a few times. In the same sample, other DNA sequences code for this CDR3. This chain joins TRDV1 and TRDJ1; tentatively, D is TRDD2 (7 bases). Germline V gives CDR1 TSWWSYY, CDR2 QGS. The CDR3 loop spans 19 amino acids. V lost 5 bases to trimming and J lost 1 base, with 26 bases between them. The CDR3 DNA sequence: TGTGCTCTTGGGCCTTTCCTACGGGCCGGGGGACCTCTCACCGATAAACTCATCTTT. Translation: CALGPFLRAGGPLTDKLIF.

No call was made for the V gene; the J gene is TRDJ1. The CDR3 spans 17 residues. The CDR3 DNA follows: TGTGCTCTTGGGGAACTCCCTAACCCCAACTTTCTCCATAAACTCATCTTT. This gives the protein CALGELPNPNFLHKLIF.

A remark on this clone: The sample has other DNA sequences that encode this CDR3 too. The chain uses TRDV1 and TRDJ1; 10 nucleotides agree with TRDD3. V lost 1 base and J lost 3; bases outside the gene matches: 14. This CDR3 region has 19 residues. Germline-derived CDR1 and CDR2 are TSWWSYY and QGS. CDR3 amino acids: CALGEPKIGGYAKSDKLIF. DNA for the CDR3: TGTGCTCTTGGGGAACCTAAGATAGGGGGATACGCTAAGTCCGATAAACTCATCTTT.

This clone turned up a few times. V gene TRDV1 combines with J gene TRDJ1; D gene ambiguous. There are 18 residues in the CDR3. Germline V gene lookup returns CDR1 TSWWSYY and CDR2 QGS. Trimming pared 0 bases from V and 5 bases from J, leaving 22 bases between. The CDR3 coding sequence is TGTGCTCTTGGGGAACTACCGCGGGCGGACCACCACGAGGATAAACTCATCTTT. It yields the protein CALGELPRADHHEDKLIF.

This clone was seen only once. The J gene was recorded as TRDJ1; no V gene was called; whether TRDD3, the table's D call, matches the DNA was not checked. This CDR3 spans 26 amino acids. The CDR3 nucleotides read TGTGCTCTTGGGGAAAGCCCACGTGCTTCCCGGCCTTCCTACCCTTACTGGGGGATATCGGCCGATAAACTCATCTTT. The encoded protein is CALGESPRASRPSYPYWGISADKLIF.